This TCR beta chain was sequenced in a study of shared clonotypes between healthy human individuals. Overall study: A couple of female and a few male donors aged 18 to 49 were enrolled. Study conclusions and caveats: Investigators expected sequencing depth to affect clonotype sharing among donors. Relative to their counterparts shared across all four donors, non-shared clonotypes exhibited diminished generation probabilities. Represented genetic and exposure-history diversity was restricted by having few donors.

Worth noting for this clone: What it binds is unknown.

The junction had 6 bases not matched to a gene; V was cut back by 2 bases and J by 6 bases. The CDR3 extends over 16 amino acids. Germline CDR1 is SGHRS and CDR2 is YFSETQ. Method: immunoSEQ multiplex PCR; TCRdb's copy keeps in-frame clones and lacks some. The sample consists of approximately 940,000 clones, about 80% of them appearing once. The chain employs TRBV5-1 and TRBJ2-2; TRBD1 matches 11 bases. Sequenced input: memory CD4+ T cells sorted from blood. Indicated subset: CD45RA-negative fraction. The receptor's source is a man between 18 and 29 years old in good health. In DNA form, the CDR3 reads TGCGCCAGCAGCTTAGGACAGGGGGCGCCCGCCGGGGAGCTGTTTTTT. It specifies CASSLGQGAPAGELFF. Based on the CDR3 plus reference TRBV5-1 and TRBJ2-2, the full variable domain is KAGVTQTPRYLIKTRGQQVTLSCSPISGHRSVSWYQQTPGQGLQFLFEYFSETQRNKGNFPGRFSGRQFSNSRSEMNVSTLELGDSALYLCASSLGQGAPAGELFFGEGSRLTVL.